These T cell receptor beta chains were read from a single sample in a study of T cell responses to AZD1222 COVID-19 vaccine. Profiling relied on immunoSEQ multiplex PCR, and the TCRdb table lists in-frame clones only, not all of them. The table includes 120,000 to 150,000 clones, about nine tenths detected once. This sample comprised peripheral blood, obtained 28 days after the second AZD1222 dose. These receptors were taken from an adult who received the AZD1222 COVID-19 vaccine. Each CDR3 is given with its conserved first and last residue. The D gene is left open where the match is weak. Not all rows give a size; the values are once, few, many and, for expanded clones, a class.

CDR3 length: 16
V gene: TRBV4-2
D gene: .
clone size: .
J gene: TRBJ2-7
CDR3 protein: CASSLEALGVIYEQYF
CDR3 DNA: TGTGCCAGCAGCCTAGAGGCCTTAGGGGTTATCTACGAGCAGTACTTC

CDR3 length: 15
V gene: TRBV19
D gene: .
clone size: .
J gene: TRBJ2-7
CDR3 protein: CASSILNGAPYEQYF
CDR3 DNA: TGTGCCAGTAGTATCCTGAACGGGGCCCCCTACGAGCAGTACTTC

CDR3 length: 15
V gene: TRBV7-3
D gene: TRBD2
clone size: .
J gene: TRBJ2-2
CDR3 protein: CASSPSGSYTGELFF
CDR3 DNA: TGTGCCAGCAGCCCCAGCGGGAGCTACACCGGGGAGCTGTTTTTT

CDR3 length: 15
V gene: TRBV18
D gene: .
clone size: .
J gene: TRBJ1-3
CDR3 protein: CASSLRGTTGNTIYF
CDR3 DNA: TGTGCCAGCTCACTCAGGGGAACGACTGGAAACACCATATATTTT

CDR3 length: 15
V gene: TRBV27
D gene: .
clone size: .
J gene: TRBJ1-6
CDR3 protein: CASSVKGVSSSPLHF
CDR3 DNA: TGTGCCAGCAGTGTGAAAGGGGTATCGAGCTCACCCCTCCACTTT

CDR3 length: 18
V gene: TRBV4-1
D gene: .
clone size: .
J gene: TRBJ2-3
CDR3 protein: CASSQVFRGKARPDTQYF
CDR3 DNA: TGCGCCAGCAGCCAAGTATTTAGGGGCAAGGCCCGACCAGATACGCAGTATTTT

CDR3 length: 14
V gene: TRBV5-1
D gene: .
clone size: .
J gene: TRBJ1-2
CDR3 protein: CASSLEVAAYGYTF
CDR3 DNA: TGCGCCAGCAGCTTGGAGGTAGCAGCTTATGGCTACACCTTC

CDR3 length: 12
V gene: TRBV9
D gene: .
clone size: .
J gene: TRBJ2-1
CDR3 protein: CASRDPGGEQFF
CDR3 DNA: TGTGCCAGCAGGGACCCTGGGGGTGAGCAGTTCTTC

CDR3 length: 17
V gene: TRBV14
D gene: .
clone size: .
J gene: TRBJ2-1
CDR3 protein: CASSQERRMSSYNEQFF
CDR3 DNA: TGTGCCAGCAGCCAAGAAAGACGGATGAGCTCCTACAATGAGCAGTTCTTC

CDR3 length: 13
V gene: TRBV2
D gene: TRBD1
clone size: .
J gene: TRBJ1-2
CDR3 protein: CASNRDRLYGYTF
CDR3 DNA: TGTGCCAGCAATCGGGACAGGTTGTATGGCTACACCTTC

CDR3 length: 17
V gene: TRBV5-1
D gene: TRBD2
clone size: .
J gene: TRBJ2-3
CDR3 protein: CASSLGQGGRAEDTQYF
CDR3 DNA: TGCGCCAGCAGCTTGGGCCAGGGCGGGAGGGCCGAAGATACGCAGTATTTT

CDR3 length: 15
V gene: TRBV21-1
D gene: .
clone size: .
J gene: TRBJ1-1
CDR3 protein: CASSKRAGCGTEAFF
CDR3 DNA: TGTGCCAGCAGCAAACGGGCAGGGTGTGGCACTGAAGCTTTCTTT

CDR3 length: 17
V gene: TRBV30
D gene: TRBD2
clone size: once
J gene: TRBJ2-7
CDR3 protein: CACAPISLAGGRYEQYF
CDR3 DNA: TGTGCCTGTGCCCCGATATCCTTAGCGGGGGGGCGGTACGAGCAGTACTTC

CDR3 length: 14
V gene: TRBV15
D gene: TRBD2
clone size: .
J gene: TRBJ2-5
CDR3 protein: CATSRDPSGETQYF
CDR3 DNA: TGTGCCACCAGCAGAGACCCTAGCGGGGAGACCCAGTACTTC

CDR3 length: 17
V gene: TRBV2
D gene: TRBD1
clone size: .
J gene: TRBJ2-2
CDR3 protein: CASSEALDRDYTGELFF
CDR3 DNA: TGTGCCAGCAGTGAAGCCCTGGACAGGGATTACACCGGGGAGCTGTTTTTT

CDR3 length: 12
V gene: TRBV24-1
D gene: .
clone size: once
J gene: TRBJ1-5
CDR3 protein: CATKGVDQPQHF
CDR3 DNA: TGTGCCACCAAGGGGGTGGATCAGCCCCAGCATTTT

CDR3 length: 14
V gene: TRBV6-2/TRBV6-3
D gene: .
clone size: .
J gene: TRBJ1-1
CDR3 protein: CASSYSAVNTEAFF
CDR3 DNA: TGTGCCAGCAGTTACTCGGCCGTGAACACTGAAGCTTTCTTT

CDR3 length: 14
V gene: TRBV18
D gene: .
clone size: .
J gene: TRBJ2-2
CDR3 protein: CASSPFSNTGELFF
CDR3 DNA: TGTGCCAGCTCACCATTCTCGAACACCGGGGAGCTGTTTTTT

CDR3 length: 14
V gene: TRBV7-2
D gene: .
clone size: .
J gene: TRBJ1-5
CDR3 protein: CASSLAGGRQPQHF
CDR3 DNA: TGTGCCAGCAGCTTAGCAGGGGGTCGGCAGCCCCAGCATTTT

CDR3 length: 14
V gene: TRBV5-1
D gene: .
clone size: once
J gene: TRBJ2-7
CDR3 protein: CASSSGDSSYEQYF
CDR3 DNA: TGCGCCAGCAGCTCGGGGGACAGCTCCTACGAGCAGTACTTC

CDR3 length: 13
V gene: TRBV5-1
D gene: .
clone size: .
J gene: TRBJ1-2
CDR3 protein: CASSNGQLYGYTF
CDR3 DNA: TGCGCCAGCAGCAACGGACAGCTCTATGGCTACACCTTC

CDR3 length: 15
V gene: TRBV9
D gene: .
clone size: .
J gene: TRBJ1-6
CDR3 protein: CASSAQPPYNSPLHF
CDR3 DNA: TGTGCCAGCAGCGCCCAACCCCCATATAATTCACCCCTCCACTTT

CDR3 length: 16
V gene: TRBV5-1
D gene: .
clone size: .
J gene: TRBJ1-2
CDR3 protein: CASSQNRDTSNYGYTF
CDR3 DNA: TGCGCCAGCAGCCAAAATCGGGACACCTCTAACTATGGCTACACCTTC

CDR3 length: 13
V gene: TRBV5-6
D gene: .
clone size: .
J gene: TRBJ2-7
CDR3 protein: CASSSDLSYEQYF
CDR3 DNA: TGTGCCAGCAGCAGCGACCTCTCCTACGAGCAGTACTTC

CDR3 length: 17
V gene: TRBV2
D gene: .
clone size: .
J gene: TRBJ2-2
CDR3 protein: CASSEELWGPWTGELFF
CDR3 DNA: TGTGCCAGCAGTGAAGAGTTGTGGGGGCCGTGGACCGGGGAGCTGTTTTTT

CDR3 length: 17
V gene: TRBV2
D gene: TRBD1
clone size: once
J gene: TRBJ2-1
CDR3 protein: CASSETMGQGFYNEQFF
CDR3 DNA: TGTGCCAGCAGTGAAACAATGGGACAGGGGTTCTACAATGAGCAGTTCTTC

CDR3 length: 16
V gene: TRBV3-1/TRBV3-2
D gene: .
clone size: .
J gene: TRBJ1-5
CDR3 protein: CASSQEGYGDNQPQHF
CDR3 DNA: TGTGCCAGCAGCCAAGAGGGGTACGGGGACAATCAGCCCCAGCATTTT

CDR3 length: 15
V gene: TRBV18
D gene: .
clone size: .
J gene: TRBJ1-5
CDR3 protein: CASSRLTGMNQPQHF
CDR3 DNA: TGTGCCAGCTCACGTCTGACAGGCATGAATCAGCCCCAGCATTTT

CDR3 length: 15
V gene: TRBV12-5
D gene: .
clone size: .
J gene: TRBJ1-2
CDR3 protein: CASGTLTGGAMGYTF
CDR3 DNA: TGTGCTAGTGGTACACTCACAGGTGGAGCTATGGGCTACACCTTC

CDR3 length: 16
V gene: TRBV29-1
D gene: .
clone size: .
J gene: TRBJ1-1
CDR3 protein: CSVIRRGMGMNTEAFF
CDR3 DNA: TGCAGCGTTATAAGGCGGGGCATGGGGATGAACACTGAAGCTTTCTTT

CDR3 length: 14
V gene: TRBV6-1
D gene: .
clone size: .
J gene: TRBJ2-1
CDR3 protein: CASSEASSNNEQFF
CDR3 DNA: TGTGCCAGCAGTGAAGCGTCCAGCAACAATGAGCAGTTCTTC

CDR3 length: 16
V gene: TRBV25-1
D gene: .
clone size: .
J gene: TRBJ1-4
CDR3 protein: CASSELSGATNEKLFF
CDR3 DNA: TGTGCCAGCAGTGAACTTTCCGGGGCAACTAATGAAAAACTGTTTTTT

CDR3 length: 15
V gene: TRBV4-2
D gene: .
clone size: .
J gene: TRBJ2-1
CDR3 protein: CASSQPDSSYNEQFF
CDR3 DNA: TGTGCCAGCAGCCAACCGGACAGCTCCTACAATGAGCAGTTCTTC

CDR3 length: 12
V gene: TRBV10-3
D gene: .
clone size: .
J gene: TRBJ1-3
CDR3 protein: CAISYAGNTIYF
CDR3 DNA: TGTGCCATCAGCTACGCGGGAAACACCATATATTTT

CDR3 length: 14
V gene: TRBV3-1/TRBV3-2
D gene: .
clone size: .
J gene: TRBJ1-2
CDR3 protein: CASRLNGEDYGYTF
CDR3 DNA: TGTGCCAGCAGATTAAATGGGGAGGACTATGGCTACACCTTC

CDR3 length: 17
V gene: TRBV7-6
D gene: TRBD2
clone size: few
J gene: TRBJ2-1
CDR3 protein: CASSPEFAGGRHNEQFF
CDR3 DNA: TGTGCCAGCAGCCCCGAATTTGCGGGGGGGCGGCACAATGAGCAGTTCTTC

CDR3 length: 14
V gene: TRBV19
D gene: TRBD1
clone size: .
J gene: TRBJ1-3
CDR3 protein: CASSDRGTGNTIYF
CDR3 DNA: TGTGCCAGTAGTGACAGGGGGACTGGAAACACCATATATTTT

CDR3 length: 12
V gene: TRBV12-3/TRBV12-4
D gene: TRBD1
clone size: .
J gene: TRBJ2-2
CDR3 protein: CASRQGPGELFF
CDR3 DNA: TGTGCCAGCCGACAGGGACCCGGGGAGCTGTTTTTT

CDR3 length: 12
V gene: TRBV7-9
D gene: .
clone size: .
J gene: TRBJ1-4
CDR3 protein: CASSFSVGGLFF
CDR3 DNA: TGTGCCAGCAGCTTTTCAGTCGGGGGCCTGTTTTTT

CDR3 length: 16
V gene: TRBV27
D gene: .
clone size: .
J gene: TRBJ1-1
CDR3 protein: CASSTLAPILDTEAFF
CDR3 DNA: TGTGCCAGCAGTACCCTTGCCCCAATCCTGGACACTGAAGCTTTCTTT

CDR3 length: 14
V gene: TRBV19
D gene: .
clone size: .
J gene: TRBJ2-1
CDR3 protein: CASSIQRDGNEQFF
CDR3 DNA: TGTGCCAGTAGTATACAACGGGACGGCAATGAGCAGTTCTTC

CDR3 length: 15
V gene: TRBV7-8
D gene: .
clone size: .
J gene: TRBJ2-1
CDR3 protein: CASSLVKKGWHEQFF
CDR3 DNA: TGTGCCAGCAGCTTAGTAAAAAAGGGGTGGCATGAGCAGTTCTTC

CDR3 length: 14
V gene: TRBV6-6
D gene: TRBD2
clone size: .
J gene: TRBJ2-2
CDR3 protein: CASSGTPSTGELFF
CDR3 DNA: TGTGCCAGTAGCGGGACGCCGTCCACCGGGGAGCTGTTTTTT